These 4 T cell receptor beta chains came from one sample sequenced in a study of breast tumors, draining lymph nodes, adjacent tissues (dated by TCRdb to about 2016). Library preparation used multiplex PCR. Sequenced using an Illumina HiSeq 2000. TCRdb reworked the public reads: Q25 trimming with fastp, MiXCR clone assembly, productive beta chains retained. Merged by CDR3 protein, the rows form single entries marked with the most common genes and DNA. This sample lists 12,000 or so distinct CDR3 sequences; 40% to 55% were detected once. Approximately 40% of the sample is in the top ten clones. Sequencing was performed on tumor-adjacent breast tissue. The receptors derive from a female donor with breast cancer. Some clones in this sample may be carry-over from other donors' samples.

The chain carries TRBV6-5 and TRBJ2-2; TRBD1 matches 7 bases. CDR1 is MNHEY and CDR2 is SVGAGI in the germline V gene. The CDR3 is made up of 13 amino acids. With 4 bases clipped from V and 6 bases from J, the junction kept 2 bases outside the gene matches. DNA of the CDR3: TGTGCCAGCAGTTGGACAGGTTCCGGGGAGCTGTTTTTT. Translation: CASSWTGSGELFF.

CDR3 sequence: CASSSPKQRKGYGYTF. DNA of the CDR3: TGTGCCAGCAGTTCCCCAAAACAAAGGAAGGGGTATGGCTACACCTTC. The rearrangement uses TRBV28 and TRBJ1-2, with D perhaps matching TRBD1 (5 bases). The V gene's germline CDR1 is MDHEN and CDR2 SYDVKM. The ends were cut back, 4 bases at V and 5 bases at J, with 20 bases in the middle. The CDR3 is made up of 16 amino acids.

The chain has TRBV9 and TRBJ2-3, with TRBD1 as a possible D gene (6 bases). Between the trimmed V and J ends, which lost 3 bases and 14 bases, there was a span of 25 bases. The germline CDR1 and CDR2 sequences are SGDLS and YYNGEE. The CDR3 sequence is 15 residues long. The CDR3 bases are TGTGCCAGCAGCGCCCAATTTGGGGGCACAGATACTCCGTATTTT. It yields the protein CASSAQFGGTDTPYF.

The chain links TRBV12-3 or TRBV12-4 to TRBJ1-4; perhaps TRBD1 as D (6 bases). The CDR3 spans 16 residues. V shed 10 bases and J shed 0 bases, with 18 bases lying between them. The CDR3 is CATKWTDNATNEKLFF. The CDR3 bases are TGTGCCACCAAATGGACAGATAATGCAACTAATGAAAAACTGTTTTTT.